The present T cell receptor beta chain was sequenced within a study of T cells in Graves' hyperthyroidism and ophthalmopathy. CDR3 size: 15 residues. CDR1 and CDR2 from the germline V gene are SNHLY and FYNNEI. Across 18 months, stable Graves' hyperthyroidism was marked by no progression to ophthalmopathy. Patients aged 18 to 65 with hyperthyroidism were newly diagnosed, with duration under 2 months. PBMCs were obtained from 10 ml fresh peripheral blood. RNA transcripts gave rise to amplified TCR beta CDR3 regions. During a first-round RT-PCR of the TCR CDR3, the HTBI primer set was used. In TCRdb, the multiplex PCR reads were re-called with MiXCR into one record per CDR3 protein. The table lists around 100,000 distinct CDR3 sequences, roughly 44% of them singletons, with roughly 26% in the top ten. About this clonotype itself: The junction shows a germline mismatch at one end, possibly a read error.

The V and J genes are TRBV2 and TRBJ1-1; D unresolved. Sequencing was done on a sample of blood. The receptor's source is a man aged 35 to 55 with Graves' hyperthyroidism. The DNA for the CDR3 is TGTGCCGGCACTAAGGCGGACGGTATGAACACGGAAGCTTTCTTT. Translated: CAGTKADGMNTEAFF.